The source of this T cell receptor beta chain is a study of T cells in Graves' hyperthyroidism and ophthalmopathy. This CDR3 is 15 amino acids long. Germline V CDR1 and CDR2: SGHTA, FQGNSA. Trimming removed 1 base from V and 6 bases from J; junction bases left unmatched: 4. Patients counted as stable if ophthalmopathy did not develop within 18 months. Hyperthyroidism, newly diagnosed and lasting under 2 months, affected patients aged 18 to 65. Points from the study as a whole: The majority of expanded thyroid clonotypes above 0.001 also appeared in blood.

This clonotype was counted ten times or more. No antigen is known for it. The investigators amplified TCR beta CDR3 regions from RNA transcripts. TCR CDR3 regions were first amplified by RT-PCR with HTBI primers. TCRdb redid the calling of the multiplex PCR reads with MiXCR, one entry per CDR3 protein. Among nearly 750,000 distinct CDR3 sequences, approximately 36% were seen once, and the ten largest hold less than 40%. The sample was blood. The chain joins TRBV7-2 to TRBJ2-5, with TRBD1 matching over 11 bases. This TCR was sampled from a woman in her thirties or forties with Graves' hyperthyroidism. CDR3 protein: CASSLVGQGEQTQYF. The CDR3 DNA is TGTGCCAGCAGCTTAGTGGGACAGGGGGAACAGACCCAGTACTTC.